This passage covers 5 T cell receptor beta chains from one sample sequenced in a study of T cell responses to AZD1222 COVID-19 vaccine. Produced via immunoSEQ multiplex PCR; TCRdb's table is partial and in-frame only. The sample contains 120,000 to 150,000 clones, around 93% of which appear only once. Sequencing used peripheral blood, obtained on day 0 of AZD1222 vaccination. The receptors shown here come from an adult in good health.

The V gene is TRBV6-2 or TRBV6-3, the J gene TRBJ2-5, with D possibly being TRBD1 or TRBD2 (6 bases each). CDR3 length: 15 residues. Per germline, CDR1 MNHEY and CDR2 SVGEGT. The ends were cut back, 2 bases at V and 5 bases at J, with 15 bases in the middle. This chain's CDR3 is CASSYAMGGGETQYF. The CDR3 bases are TGTGCCAGCAGTTACGCAATGGGGGGCGGCGAGACCCAGTACTTC.

The rearrangement uses TRBV5-1 and TRBJ1-3, with D tentatively TRBD1 (6 bases). The CDR3 spans 15 residues. Deletions cut 0 bases from V and 2 bases from J, with 9 bases between. The germline gives CDR1 SGHRS, CDR2 YFSETQ. CDR3 in DNA: TGCGCCAGCAGCTTGGGCAGGGGAACTGGAAACACCATATATTTT. Residues: CASSLGRGTGNTIYF.

The chain recombines TRBV7-2 with TRBJ1-6, with 7 positions matching TRBD1. CDR1 is SGHTA and CDR2 is FQGNSA in the germline V gene. The CDR3 totals 16 residues. V lost 5 bases, J lost 10 bases, and 14 bases stayed unmatched. In DNA form, the CDR3 reads TGTGCCAGCAGCCCGGGACAGCTCCAGATCGGATCACCCCTCCACTTT. This codes for CASSPGQLQIGSPLHF.

The chain has TRBV7-5 and TRBJ2-7; TRBD2, the table's D call, lacks a check against the DNA. TRBV7-5 is termed a pseudogene. This CDR3 contains 12 residues. The chain's CDR3 is CARSLMYFEQYF. CDR3 nucleotides: TGTGCCAGAAGCTTAATGTATTTCGAGCAGTACTTC.

The chain couples TRBV11-3 to TRBJ2-2; 11 bases are shared with TRBD2. Trimming took 3 bases from V and 4 from J; bases not matched to a gene: 1. This CDR3 is 15 amino acids long. CDR1 and CDR2 from the germline V gene are SGHNT and YENEEA. This CDR3 is CASSFGLAGTGELFF. In DNA, the CDR3 is TGTGCCAGCAGCTTTGGACTAGCGGGCACCGGGGAGCTGTTTTTT. The whole variable domain, remainder taken from reference TRBV11-3 and TRBJ2-2, is EAGVVQSPRYKIIEKKQPVAFWCNPISGHNTLYWYLQNLGQGPELLIRYENEEAVDDSQLPKDRFSAERLKGVDSTLKIQPAELGDSAVYLCASSFGLAGTGELFFGEGSRLTVL.